This TCR beta chain emerged from a study of cytomegalovirus exposure and HLA in healthy donors. These donors, healthy bone marrow donors, were studied. 13 Jbeta primers and 60 Vbeta primers were used for the PCR. Method: immunoSEQ multiplex PCR; TCRdb's copy keeps in-frame clones and lacks some. The repertoire holds about 160,000 clones, with roughly 77% as singletons. On this clone: Its antigen is unidentified.

This CDR3 comprises 15 residues. The germline gives CDR1 MGHRA, CDR2 YSYEKL. V dropped 1 base and J dropped 3 bases, with 12 bases sitting between them. Study outcomes and limitations: The authors enumerated 150 to 200 TCR beta chains as linked to cytomegalovirus. In a later analysis, a missense DCLRE1C variant was linked to TCR beta V- and J-gene trimming.

The sample consisted of PBMCs. The chain uses TRBV4-1 and TRBJ1-1; D remains ambiguous. The sequence came from a man aged 25 to 40 in good health and CMV-seropositive. The CDR3 DNA reads TGCGCCAGCAGCCAAGGACGGTTGGGAGACACTGAAGCTTTCTTT. Its protein product is CASSQGRLGDTEAFF.